Listed below are T cell receptor beta chains from one sample, sequenced in a study of T cells in Graves' hyperthyroidism and ophthalmopathy. TCRdb re-called the multiplex PCR reads with MiXCR, one entry per CDR3 protein. The sample lists 250,000 or so distinct CDR3 sequences; nearly 15% were seen once. Sequencing input: blood. These receptors originate from a woman aged 50 to 65 with Graves' hyperthyroidism that later progressed to Graves' ophthalmopathy. The CDR3 runs from the conserved cysteine through the conserved F or W. D genes are given only for firm matches. The size entry is marked missing in some rows and otherwise reads once, few, many or a size class.

j_call | clone_size | v_call | d_call | cdr3_nt | cdr3_aa
TRBJ2-7 | many | TRBV6-1 | . | TGTGCCAGCAGTGTTACCTCCTACGAGCAGTACTTC | CASSVTSYEQYF
TRBJ2-2 | . | TRBV6-5 | . | TGTGCCAGCAGCCTCCGGACACAGGGTCGTCCCCAGGAGCTGTTTTTT | CASSLRTQGRPQELFF
TRBJ2-1 | few | TRBV9 | TRBD1 | TGTGCCAGCAGCGTAGGGCAGGGGGCGCGAGAGCAGTTCTTC | CASSVGQGAREQFF
TRBJ1-3 | . | TRBV20-1 | . | TGCAGTGCTAGTCAAGGCGCCTCTGGAAACACCATATATTTT | CSASQGASGNTIYF
TRBJ1-1 | many | TRBV5-6 | . | TGTGCCAGCAGCTTAGAGCGGCATAGGGGGAACACTGAAGCTTTCTTT | CASSLERHRGNTEAFF
TRBJ1-1 | many | TRBV5-1 | . | TGCGCCAGCAGAGATAACTCGATGAACACTGAAGCTTTCTTT | CASRDNSMNTEAFF
TRBJ1-2 | many | TRBV27 | TRBD1 | TGTGCCAGCAGTCAAGACAGGGGGGGTGGCTACACCTTC | CASSQDRGGGYTF
TRBJ2-5 | many | TRBV28 | . | TGTGCCAGCAGAACCGGGGTCCAAGAGACCCAGTACTTC | CASRTGVQETQYF
TRBJ1-5 | many | TRBV27 | . | TGTGCCAGCAGTTTATCGGCCCAGGGTGGTTTGTCCCAGCATTTT | CASSLSAQGGLSQHF
TRBJ1-2 | few | TRBV19 | . | TGTGCCAGTACGGAGGAAGGCAGGAACTATGGCTACACCTTC | CASTEEGRNYGYTF
TRBJ2-1 | many | TRBV12-3/TRBV12-4 | TRBD2 | TGTGCCAGCAGTTTCCCCGCGGTAGCGGGGGACAATGAGCAGTTCTTC | CASSFPAVAGDNEQFF
TRBJ2-5 | . | TRBV5-1 | . | TGTGCCAGCATGGGGAGGGGGTTGGAGACCCAGTACTTC | CASMGRGLETQYF
TRBJ1-2 | many | TRBV20-1 | . | TGCAGTGCCCCTGGGCAGGGGCCAAGCGGCTATGGCTACACCTTC | CSAPGQGPSGYGYTF
TRBJ2-2 | . | TRBV29-1 | TRBD2 | TGCAGCGTTATATGGGGACTAGCGGGAGGTAGTGGGGACACCGGGGAGCTGTTTTTT | CSVIWGLAGGSGDTGELFF
TRBJ1-1 | few | TRBV25-1 | . | TGTGCCAGCATTCCCTCCGTGAGCTACACTGAAGCTTTCTTT | CASIPSVSYTEAFF
TRBJ1-2 | many | TRBV25-1 | . | TGTGCCAGCAGTGACGGTAACCACTATGGCTACACCTTC | CASSDGNHYGYTF
TRBJ2-3 | few | TRBV9 | . | TGTGCCAGCAGCGTAGGACATCGGGATACGCAGTATTTT | CASSVGHRDTQYF
TRBJ1-1 | once | TRBV18 | TRBD1 | TGTGCCAGCTCACCACGACCCATTCGACAGGGGGCTATGAACACTGAAGCTTTCTTT | CASSPRPIRQGAMNTEAFF
TRBJ1-1 | few | TRBV27 | TRBD1 | TGTGCCGCTCAGGGACAGGGTAACACTGAAGCTTTCTTT | CAAQGQGNTEAFF
TRBJ2-7 | many | TRBV2 | TRBD2 | TGTGCCAGCAGTGAATTAGCGGGAGTGGGGGAGCAGTACTTC | CASSELAGVGEQYF
TRBJ2-4 | few | TRBV4-1 | TRBD2 | TGCGCCAGCAGCCAAGGTCTAGCGGTGGTTGTGGGCGCCAAAAACATTCAGTACTTC | CASSQGLAVVVGAKNIQYF
TRBJ2-3 | few | TRBV30 | TRBD1 | TGTGCCTGGGCCGGACAGGGCGGCACAGATACGCAGTATTTT | CAWAGQGGTDTQYF
TRBJ1-4 | many | TRBV27 | . | TGTGCCAGCAGTTTAGGGCTATCTAATGAAAAACTGTTTTTT | CASSLGLSNEKLFF
TRBJ2-4 | many | TRBV20-1 | . | TGCAGTGCCACCCCTCTAGGGGAATCGGGCAAAAACATTCAGTACTTC | CSATPLGESGKNIQYF
TRBJ2-7 | . | TRBV29-1 | TRBD1 | TGCAGCGTAGCCAACTCTGGACAGGGAACCCACTACGAGCAGTACTTC | CSVANSGQGTHYEQYF
TRBJ2-1 | many | TRBV11-1 | . | TGTGCCAGCAGCTTCCGGCCAGACTCTCGACAAGGGCAGTTCTTC | CASSFRPDSRQGQFF
TRBJ2-3 | once | TRBV12-3/TRBV12-4 | TRBD1 | TGTGCCAGCAGCCGAACAGGGGTCTCCGCAGATACGCAGTATTTT | CASSRTGVSADTQYF
TRBJ2-1 | many | TRBV7-8 | . | TGTGCCAGCAGCTCCGGGGCGGCCGTCGGGCCGAATGAGCAGTTCTTC | CASSSGAAVGPNEQFF
TRBJ2-2 | . | TRBV20-1 | . | TGCAGTGCTAGAGCACAGCCCGGGGAGCTGTTTTTT | CSARAQPGELFF
TRBJ1-4 | . | TRBV20-1 | TRBD1 | TGCAGTGCCACGGGATACCAGCCAGACAGGGGGCAAGATAATGAAAAACTGTTTTTT | CSATGYQPDRGQDNEKLFF
TRBJ1-1 | . | TRBV6-9 | . | TGTGCCAGCAGATACCTGGGGGGGAACACTGAAGCTTTCTTT | CASRYLGGNTEAFF
TRBJ1-5 | many | TRBV12-3/TRBV12-4 | TRBD1 | TGTGCCAGCAGCCCAGACAGGGTAAGCAATCAGCCCCAGCATTTT | CASSPDRVSNQPQHF